This TCR beta chain stems from a study of OX40 agonist ivuxolimab in advanced cancers. On the study more broadly: Participants averaged roughly 57 years of age (range about 23 to 79) and were around 80% male. In three patients, partial responses were observed, one with hepatocellular carcinoma and two with cutaneous melanoma.

Per germline, CDR1 SGHKS and CDR2 YYEKEE (reference sequence). V was trimmed by 0 bases and J by 3 bases, leaving 0 bases between them. The CDR3 totals 11 residues. Regarding this clone: Its target is not known.

General observations from the study: Some patients who did not respond also had low normalized T-cell clonal expansion. CD8+ T cells showed, on average, more clonal expansion than CD4+ cells.

TCRdb keeps only in-frame clones here, not all; method: immunoSEQ multiplex PCR. This repertoire shows about 54,000 clones, approximately 90% found once; its top ten account for around 12%. The clonotype originates from an adult with an advanced solid tumor such as melanoma, head and neck, liver or kidney cancer. The sample here was CD4+ or CD8+ T cells sorted from blood, taken in a trial of the OX40 agonist ivuxolimab. The genes are TRBV5-5 and TRBJ1-1, with no clear D. The CDR3 DNA sequence: TGTGCCAGCAGCTTGGACACTGAAGCTTTCTTT. It is translated as CASSLDTEAFF.